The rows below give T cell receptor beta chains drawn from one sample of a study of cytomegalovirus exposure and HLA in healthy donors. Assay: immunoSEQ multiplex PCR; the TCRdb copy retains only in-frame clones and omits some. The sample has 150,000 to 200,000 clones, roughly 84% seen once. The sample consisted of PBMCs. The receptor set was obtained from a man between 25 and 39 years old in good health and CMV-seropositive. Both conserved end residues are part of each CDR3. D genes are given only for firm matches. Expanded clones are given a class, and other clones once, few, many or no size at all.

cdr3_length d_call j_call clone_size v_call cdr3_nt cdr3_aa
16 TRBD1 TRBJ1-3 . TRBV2 TGTGCCAGCTCACTGACAGGGAAGTCCTCTGGAAACACCATATATTTT CASSLTGKSSGNTIYF
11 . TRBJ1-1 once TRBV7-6 TGTGCCAGCAGTCCGGGGGGGAAAGCTTTCTTT CASSPGGKAFF
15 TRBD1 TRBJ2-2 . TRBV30 TGTGCCTGGACCCCGGGACAGCCAAACACCGGGGAGCTGTTTTTT CAWTPGQPNTGELFF
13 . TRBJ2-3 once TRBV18 TGTGCCAGCTCACCGCGGGCTACAGATACGCAGTATTTT CASSPRATDTQYF
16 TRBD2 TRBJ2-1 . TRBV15 TGTGCCACCAGCAGAGGCCCTGCGGGAGCCTACAATGAGCAGTTCTTC CATSRGPAGAYNEQFF
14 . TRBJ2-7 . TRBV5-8 TGTGCCAGCAACCGGGGGACAGATACCTACGAGCAGTACTTC CASNRGTDTYEQYF
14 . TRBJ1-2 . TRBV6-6 TGTGCCAGCAAACACCGGGACACTGCCTATGGCTACACCTTC CASKHRDTAYGYTF
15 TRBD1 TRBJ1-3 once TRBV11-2 TGTGCCAGCAGCTCCCAGGGGGCGCGCGGAAACACCATATATTTT CASSSQGARGNTIYF
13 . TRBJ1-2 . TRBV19 TGTGCCAGTAGTACCGACAGGAACTATGGCTACACCTTC CASSTDRNYGYTF
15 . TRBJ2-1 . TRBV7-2 TGTGCCAGCAGTCCCCACTCCGGGAGAAGGAATGAGCAGTTCTTC CASSPHSGRRNEQFF
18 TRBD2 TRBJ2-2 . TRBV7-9 TGTGCCAGCAGCTTAGTCTCCGTCAGCGGGAGGAACACCGGGGAGCTGTTTTTT CASSLVSVSGRNTGELFF
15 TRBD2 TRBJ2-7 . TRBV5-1 TGCGCCAGCAGCTTGGTTAGCGGGAGCCCCTACGAGCAGTACTTC CASSLVSGSPYEQYF
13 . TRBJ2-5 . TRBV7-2 TGTGCCAGCAGCTTGCGACTGGGAGAGACCCAGTACTTC CASSLRLGETQYF
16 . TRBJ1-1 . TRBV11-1 TGTGCCAGCAGCTCAGACCCCGGACAGAGCTACACTGAAGCTTTCTTT CASSSDPGQSYTEAFF
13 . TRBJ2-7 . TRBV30 TGTGCCTGGAGTGTACAACAAAGGGGCGAGCAGTACTTC CAWSVQQRGEQYF
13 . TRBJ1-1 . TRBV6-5 TGTGCCAGCACCGCGGGAGGGATCACTGAAGCTTTCTTT CASTAGGITEAFF
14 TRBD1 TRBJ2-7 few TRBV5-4 TGTGCCAGCAGCTTGGTGGGACAGGCCTACGAGCAGTACTTC CASSLVGQAYEQYF
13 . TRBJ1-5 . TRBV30 TGTGCCTGGAGTGTACGAGGCGGTCAGCCCCAGCATTTT CAWSVRGGQPQHF
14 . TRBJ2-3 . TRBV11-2 TGTGCCAGCAGCCCCGGACTCCTCTCAGATACGCAGTATTTT CASSPGLLSDTQYF
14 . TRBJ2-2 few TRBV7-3 TGTGCCAGCAGCCAAGACACTAACACCGGGGAGCTGTTTTTT CASSQDTNTGELFF
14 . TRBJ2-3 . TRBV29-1 TGCAGCGAAGGGGGGGCCACAAGCACAGATACGCAGTATTTT CSEGGATSTDTQYF
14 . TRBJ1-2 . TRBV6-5 TGTGCCAGCAGTCTCATGACACCTCCCTATGGCTACACCTTC CASSLMTPPYGYTF
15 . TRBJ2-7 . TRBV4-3 TGCGCCAGCAGCCAAGTATGGGACATCTCCTACGAGCAGTACTTC CASSQVWDISYEQYF
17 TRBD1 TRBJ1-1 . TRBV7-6 TGTGCCAGCAGCTTAGCCCCGGGACAGGGACTTAACACTGAAGCTTTCTTT CASSLAPGQGLNTEAFF
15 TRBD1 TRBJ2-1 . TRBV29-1 TGCAGCGCTGGGCGGCGAGGACAGGGCGACAATGAGCAGTTCTTC CSAGRRGQGDNEQFF
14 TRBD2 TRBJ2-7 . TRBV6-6 TGTGCCAGCGTAGCGGGAGGGTATAGGGACGAGCAGTACTTC CASVAGGYRDEQYF
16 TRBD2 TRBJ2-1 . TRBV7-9 TGTGCCAGCAGCCCCCGACTAGCGGGGGCCATAAGTGAGCAGTTCTTC CASSPRLAGAISEQFF
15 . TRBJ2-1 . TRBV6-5 TGTGCCAGCAGTTATTACTCAATCTCCTACAATGAGCAGTTCTTC CASSYYSISYNEQFF
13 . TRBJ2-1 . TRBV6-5 TGTGCCAGCAGTTGGACAGAGACCAATGAGCAGTTCTTC CASSWTETNEQFF
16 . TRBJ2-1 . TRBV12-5 TGTGCTAGTGGATCCCCTGAGGGCCTCTCCTACAATGAGCAGTTCTTC CASGSPEGLSYNEQFF
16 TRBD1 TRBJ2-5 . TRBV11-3 TGTGCCAGCAGCTTAGCACAGGGGGGTAATCAAGAGACCCAGTACTTC CASSLAQGGNQETQYF
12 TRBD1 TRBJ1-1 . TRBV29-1 TGCAGCGCTGGGACAGGGGGCACTGAAGCTTTCTTT CSAGTGGTEAFF
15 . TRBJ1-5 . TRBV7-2 TGTGCCAGCAGCTTAGTCAGGGATAGCAATCAGCCCCAGCATTTT CASSLVRDSNQPQHF
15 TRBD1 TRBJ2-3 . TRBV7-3 TGTGCCAGCAGCATGACAGGGGGTCGGGCAGATACGCAGTATTTT CASSMTGGRADTQYF
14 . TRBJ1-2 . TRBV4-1 TGCGCCAGCAGCCAAGCCGCAGGGAACTATGGCTACACCTTC CASSQAAGNYGYTF
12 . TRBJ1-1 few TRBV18 TGTGCCAGCTCACGGGGGGGCACTGAAGCTTTCTTT CASSRGGTEAFF